The rows below give T cell receptor beta chains drawn from one sample of a study of cytomegalovirus exposure and HLA in healthy donors. Only in-frame clones appear in the TCRdb table, and some are missing; sequencing was by immunoSEQ multiplex PCR. The sample shows some 170,000 clones, around nine tenths of them seen only once. The sequencing sample was made of PBMCs. These receptors were taken from a man aged 18-30 years in good health and CMV-seropositive. The CDR3 runs from the conserved cysteine through the conserved F or W. A D gene is named only where the DNA matches it firmly. Clone size, where shown, is once, few, many, or a class for clones that have expanded.

TRBD1 . TRBJ2-5 TRBV25-1 TGTGCCAGCAGTGACGACAGGGGGCTCGGCCAAGAGACCCAGTACTTC CASSDDRGLGQETQYF
TRBD2 . TRBJ2-1 TRBV6-1 TGTGCCAGCAGTGGACCGGGACTAGCGGGATACAATGAGCAGTTCTTC CASSGPGLAGYNEQFF
TRBD1 . TRBJ2-3 TRBV19 TGTGCCAGTACCGAGGACAGGGGGAGATTAGATACGCAGTATTTT CASTEDRGRLDTQYF
. . TRBJ2-1 TRBV29-1 TGCAGCGTTGGTGGAGGGGGCATAAATGAGCAGTTCTTC CSVGGGGINEQFF
. few TRBJ1-5 TRBV2 TGTGCCAGCAGCATTAGTTGGCCCCAGCATTTT CASSISWPQHF
. . TRBJ2-7 TRBV12-1 TGTGCCAGCAGCTTCGCGGGGAACCAGGGCAGCTCCTACGAGCAGTACTTC CASSFAGNQGSSYEQYF
TRBD1 once TRBJ1-1 TRBV6-1 TGTGCCAGCAGGCAGGGGGTAGGCACTGAAGCTTTCTTT CASRQGVGTEAFF
TRBD1 . TRBJ1-4 TRBV5-4 TGTGCCAGCAGCATAGGACAGGGGGCAACTAATGAAAAACTGTTTTTT CASSIGQGATNEKLFF
. . TRBJ2-1 TRBV9 TGTGCCAGCAGCGTAGATCCCTTCTACAATGAGCAGTTCTTC CASSVDPFYNEQFF
. . TRBJ2-3 TRBV29-1 TGCAGCGTTGATTGGGGCGCCCCGCGCAATACGCAGTATTTT CSVDWGAPRNTQYF
. . TRBJ2-1 TRBV5-1 TGCGCCAGCAGCTTGTATACCTCGGTTAATGAGCAGTTCTTC CASSLYTSVNEQFF
TRBD2 . TRBJ2-7 TRBV27 TGTGCCAGCAGTCCTTTAGCGGGAGAAGGGGAGCAGTACTTC CASSPLAGEGEQYF
TRBD2 . TRBJ2-3 TRBV5-4 TGTGCCACCTCGGGGGGGGGCGGTACAGATACGCAGTATTTT CATSGGGGTDTQYF
. . TRBJ2-7 TRBV7-9 TGTGCCAGCAGCGCCTACAGGGAATCCATTTACGAGCAGTACTTC CASSAYRESIYEQYF
. . TRBJ2-1 TRBV18 TGTGCCAGCTCACCACCGGTGAGGTATAATGAGCAGTTCTTC CASSPPVRYNEQFF
TRBD2 . TRBJ2-7 TRBV2 TGTGCCAGCAGAAAGTTCGTAGCGGGAGGATCTTCCTCCTACGAGCAGTACTTC CASRKFVAGGSSSYEQYF
TRBD1 . TRBJ1-1 TRBV28 TGTGCCAGCACCTGGGGCAGGGGGTTACCTGAAGCTTTCTTT CASTWGRGLPEAFF
TRBD2 . TRBJ2-5 TRBV6-5 TGTGCCAGCAGAAGACTAGCGGGTACACAAGAGACCCAGTACTTC CASRRLAGTQETQYF
. . TRBJ2-2 TRBV19 TGTGCCAGTAGTATCAGAGGTCGAGAAGCGAACACCGGGGAGCTGTTTTTT CASSIRGREANTGELFF
TRBD2 . TRBJ2-3 TRBV18 TGTGCCAGCTCACCACCGGCTAGCGGGACCCTCACAGATACGCAGTATTTT CASSPPASGTLTDTQYF
TRBD2 . TRBJ2-7 TRBV18 TGTGCCAGCTCACCTAACTACGGGACTAGCGGCTACGAGCAGTACTTC CASSPNYGTSGYEQYF
TRBD2 . TRBJ2-7 TRBV28 TGTGCCAGCAGCCGGAGCGGGAGACCCTACGAGCAGTACTTC CASSRSGRPYEQYF
TRBD2 . TRBJ2-3 TRBV15 TGTGCCACCAGCAGTTTTGGCGGGAGGGCTGTGGATACGCAGTATTTT CATSSFGGRAVDTQYF
TRBD2 . TRBJ2-7 TRBV30 TGTGCCTGGAGTTTAGCGGGAAGGGGCGACGAGCAGTACTTC CAWSLAGRGDEQYF
TRBD1 . TRBJ1-1 TRBV28 TGTGCCAGCAGTACCCGTCAGCTGGACAGGGGGTCAAACACTGAAGCTTTCTTT CASSTRQLDRGSNTEAFF
TRBD1 . TRBJ1-2 TRBV2 TGTGCCAGCAGAGCTGGACAGGGTAACTATGGCTACACCTTC CASRAGQGNYGYTF
. few TRBJ1-3 TRBV7-9 TGTGCCAGCAGCTTAGCGCAGGGCTTAAGCTCTGGAAACACCATATATTTT CASSLAQGLSSGNTIYF
. . TRBJ1-1 TRBV20-1 TGCAGTGCCCTGGCCACTGAAGCTTTCTTT CSALATEAFF
TRBD2 . TRBJ2-7 TRBV19 TGTGCCAGTAGTACTCTCCGCGGGACTAGGCGGCAGTACTTC CASSTLRGTRRQYF
. . TRBJ1-1 TRBV27 TGTGCCAGCAGTTTCCCCCTATTTGAAGCTTTCTTT CASSFPLFEAFF
TRBD2 . TRBJ2-7 TRBV27 TGTGCCAGCAGTTTATCAGGGACTAGCGGGATTATATACGAGCAGTACTTC CASSLSGTSGIIYEQYF
TRBD2 . TRBJ2-7 TRBV28 TGTGCCAGCAGCCCCTCGGAGGGACTAGACATATCCTACGAGCAGTACTTC CASSPSEGLDISYEQYF
. . TRBJ1-1 TRBV11-3 TGTGCCAGAGAGGTGCAGAACACTGAAGCTTTCTTT CAREVQNTEAFF
TRBD1 . TRBJ2-2 TRBV7-9 TGTGCCAGCAGCTTAACCGGGACAGGGGGCTCCGGGGAGCTGTTTTTT CASSLTGTGGSGELFF
TRBD1 . TRBJ2-2 TRBV6-5 TGTGCCAGCAGTTACACGGGACAGGGGATCGGGGAGCTGTTTTTT CASSYTGQGIGELFF
TRBD2 . TRBJ2-7 TRBV4-1 TGCGCCAGCAGCCAAGGACGTATAGCGGGAGGGTCCTACGAGCAGTACTTC CASSQGRIAGGSYEQYF
. . TRBJ1-2 TRBV7-8 TGTGCCAGCAGCCTGCTAGGCGTGGGTTATGGCTACACCTTC CASSLLGVGYGYTF
. . TRBJ1-3 TRBV7-6 TGTGCCAGCAGCTTTGGAGGATCTGGAAACACCATATATTTT CASSFGGSGNTIYF
. . TRBJ2-3 TRBV7-9 TGTGCCAGCAGCTTAAATCGGGAGCCACCCAGGGATACGCAGTATTTT CASSLNREPPRDTQYF
TRBD2 . TRBJ2-1 TRBV9 TGTGCCAGCAGCGTAGGACTAGCGGGAGGCGGTGAGCAGTTCTTC CASSVGLAGGGEQFF
TRBD1 . TRBJ2-5 TRBV7-9 TGTGCCAGCAGCCCACTCTACAGGGGGCGGTTAGAGACCCAGTACTTC CASSPLYRGRLETQYF
. . TRBJ1-1 TRBV18 TGTGCCAGCTCTACAGGTAACACTGAAGCTTTCTTT CASSTGNTEAFF
. . TRBJ1-2 TRBV4-1 TGCGCCAGCAGCCAATTCAACGTAGGAGTCAACTATGGCTACACCTTC CASSQFNVGVNYGYTF
. . TRBJ2-1 TRBV14 TGTGCCAGCAGCCAAGATAGGGGGTCTAGCAATGAGCAGTTCTTC CASSQDRGSSNEQFF
. . TRBJ1-1 TRBV11-3 TGTGCCAGCAGCTTAGAGTCAGTCAGGGCCACTGAAGCTTTCTTT CASSLESVRATEAFF
TRBD1 . TRBJ2-7 TRBV23-1 TGCGCCAGCAGTCACCTGACAGGGGTTGGACCTTACGAGCAGTACTTC CASSHLTGVGPYEQYF
. . TRBJ1-1 TRBV7-9 TGTGCCAGCAGCTTAAGCCCACAGTCGCTGAACACTGAAGCTTTCTTT CASSLSPQSLNTEAFF
TRBD2 . TRBJ2-1 TRBV27 TGTGCCAGCTCGATAGCGGGGGGGTACAATGAGCAGTTCTTC CASSIAGGYNEQFF
. . TRBJ2-7 TRBV27 TGTGCCAGCAGTTTAAGGGGCACCGGCGACGAGCAGTACTTC CASSLRGTGDEQYF
TRBD2 . TRBJ2-7 TRBV4-1 TGCGCCAGCAGCCAAGTCGGAGGACCTAGCGGCTACGAGCAGTACTTC CASSQVGGPSGYEQYF
. . TRBJ2-6 TRBV27 TGTGCCAGCAGCCAAATTCGAGCCCTGGACAGCCTCCTTCCGAGCTCTGGGGCCAACGTCCTGACTTTC CASSQIRALDSLLPSSGANVLTF
TRBD2 . TRBJ2-5 TRBV15 TGTGCCACCAGCACACTAGCGGGAGCGCAAGAGACCCAGTACTTC CATSTLAGAQETQYF
TRBD2 . TRBJ2-7 TRBV7-6 TGTGCCAGCAGCTTAGTTCCAGCGGGAGAATTATCCGGCTACGAGCAGTACTTC CASSLVPAGELSGYEQYF
TRBD1 . TRBJ1-2 TRBV2 TGTGCCAGCAGTCCAAGGGGGGACAGTTATAACTATGGCTACACCTTC CASSPRGDSYNYGYTF
. . TRBJ2-3 TRBV11-3 TGTGCCAGCAGTCTTGGTAGCGCAAGCACAGATACGCAGTATTTT CASSLGSASTDTQYF
. . TRBJ2-2 TRBV5-1 TGCGCCAGCAGCCACACGAACACCGGGGAGCTGTTTTTT CASSHTNTGELFF
TRBD1 . TRBJ2-7 TRBV5-4 TGTGCCAGCAGCGTGGGACAGGGGGCCGGCTACGAGCAGTACTTC CASSVGQGAGYEQYF
TRBD1 . TRBJ2-1 TRBV11-3 TGTGCCAGCAGCTTAATTGGGACAGGGGGCGGTGAGCAGTTCTTC CASSLIGTGGGEQFF
. once TRBJ2-1 TRBV7-8 TGTGCCAGCAGCTCATCTGACATCTCCTACAATGAGCAGTTCTTC CASSSSDISYNEQFF
. . TRBJ2-5 TRBV30 TGTGCCTGGAGTGGACAGGTTGGAGAGACCCAGTACTTC CAWSGQVGETQYF